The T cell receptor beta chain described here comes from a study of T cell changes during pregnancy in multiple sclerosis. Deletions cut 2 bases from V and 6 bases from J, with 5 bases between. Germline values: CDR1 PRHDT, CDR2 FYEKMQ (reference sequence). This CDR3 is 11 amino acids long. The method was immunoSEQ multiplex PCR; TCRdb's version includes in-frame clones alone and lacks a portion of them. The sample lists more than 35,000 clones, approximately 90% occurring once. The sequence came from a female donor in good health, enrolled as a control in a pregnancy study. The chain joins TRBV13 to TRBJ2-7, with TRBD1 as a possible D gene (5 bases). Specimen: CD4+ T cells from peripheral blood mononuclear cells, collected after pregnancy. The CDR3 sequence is CASSLQGEQYF. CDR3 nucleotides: TGTGCCAGCAGCTTACAGGGCGAGCAGTACTTC.